This TCR beta chain appears in the sequencing data of a study of Graves' ophthalmopathy and Graves' hyperthyroidism listed by TCRdb under 2018. With regard to the full study: Peripheral blood was collected at initial diagnosis, before any treatment. TCR beta repertoire signatures were used to distinguish Graves' ophthalmopathy from Graves' hyperthyroidism and to predict progression to ophthalmopathy. In total, around 140 blood samples were TCR-sequenced: around 42 ophthalmopathy, approximately 75 hyperthyroidism and around 17 hyperthyroidism-to-ophthalmopathy patients. To explore V-J signatures that distinguish ophthalmopathy from hyperthyroidism, a discovery set of about 99 patients was enrolled, made up of roughly 41 with ophthalmopathy and roughly 57 with stable hyperthyroidism. The independent validation cohort included approximately 19 hyperthyroidism patients plus 17 patients who later progressed from hyperthyroidism to ophthalmopathy. In five or six hyperthyroidism patients, the T-cell repertoires found in thyroid tissue were compared with those found in blood. Following sampling, methimazole starting at 30 mg daily was administered to hyperthyroidism patients, and high-dose intravenous methylprednisolone was administered to ophthalmopathy patients. The approximately 98 discovery patients were randomly divided into training and test sets at a 7:3 ratio.

The sample holds many counts of this clonotype. Its antigen target is currently unknown. No clone much larger than this one lies a single base away; base qualities are absent. On the study overall, not on this receptor specifically: Most of the expanded thyroid clonotypes with a frequency above 0.001 were also detected in blood, and it was suggested that the thyroid immune response may be reflected by blood repertoires. Sample size was not statistically predetermined, and group allocation was not concealed from the investigators. The 13-signature model separated ophthalmopathy from stable hyperthyroidism with roughly 90% sensitivity and roughly 84% specificity in cross-validation, and 80%/75% in the test set. In validation, the model predicted ophthalmopathy progression with more than 70% sensitivity and approximately 75% specificity; 12 predicted patients were CT-confirmed with GO in a median of around 6 months.

A patient counted as having stable hyperthyroidism if there was no progression to ophthalmopathy within 18 months of follow-up. Hyperthyroidism patients were newly diagnosed, with disease duration under 2 months, and aged 18 to 65 years. Patients with other autoimmune diseases, uncontrolled infections, pregnancy or lactation were excluded. Diagnosis relied on clinical symptoms, serum thyroxine, TRAb, thyroid ultrasound and orbital computed tomography. Using Ficoll-Paque density gradient centrifugation, PBMCs were isolated from 10 ml of fresh peripheral blood. Total RNA was extracted using Trizol reagent, and RNA quality was checked on an Agilent 2100 Bioanalyzer. For repertoire sequencing, TCR beta CDR3 regions were amplified from RNA transcripts. The first round was an RT-PCR using HTBI primers with the Qiagen OneStep RT-PCR kit, and this first round was followed by a second-round multiplex PCR, then size selection and purification. Sequencing of the libraries was carried out on an Illumina HiSeq2000 in paired-end mode with 100 bp reads. Regarding the original processing steps: Reads were processed with SOAPnuke, discarding reads with adapters, uncalled bases, mean Phred below 15, or no exact constant-primer or identifier match. High-quality paired reads were merged with COPE v1.2.5. Each unique nucleotide sequence was treated as a clonotype, and MiTCR v1.1 was used to align the clonotypes to the IMGT TRB V, D and J references. Analysis was restricted to V-J combinations with a frequency above 0.0001, which covered 98% to 99.2% of repertoires. For each V-J combination, a TCR clonal expansion and chaos score was defined as F50 clonal expansion divided by the chaos observed in the TCRdist matrix. Features were reduced by Welch's t-statistics and random forest to about a dozen V-J combinations, which fed a naive Bayes classifier. The Morisita-Horn index was used to measure how similar the thyroid and blood repertoires were. TCRdb reworked the public reads: Q25 trimming with fastp, MiXCR clone assembly, productive beta chains retained. One record per CDR3 amino acid sequence lists the most common genes and DNA. Clone size and V and J calls follow TCRdb, not the original study. For this sample the table gives 600,000 to 650,000 distinct CDR3 sequences, of which 20% to 25% were detected only once. The ten largest clones capture 7.1% of the sample.

The CDR3 spans 15 residues, from the cysteine through the phenylalanine. The only DNA kept is the CDR3, 45 bases in frame from the first base. The germline V gene yields KGHSH for CDR1 and LQKENI for CDR2. Between the V and J ends, shortened by 3 bases and 7 bases respectively, the junction contains 16 bases. In this chain, TRBV18 is recombined with TRBJ1-5; TRBD1 is possibly the D segment (6 matching bases). Specimen: peripheral blood. The sequence was collected from a woman under 30 with stable Graves' hyperthyroidism. Some clones in this sample may be carry-over from other donors' samples. Donor details come from another sample of the same person, matched by shared clones. The nucleotides read TGTGCCAGCTCACCGTCCGACAGGCCCAGGCAGCCCCAGCATTTT. It encodes CASSPSDRPRQPQHF.